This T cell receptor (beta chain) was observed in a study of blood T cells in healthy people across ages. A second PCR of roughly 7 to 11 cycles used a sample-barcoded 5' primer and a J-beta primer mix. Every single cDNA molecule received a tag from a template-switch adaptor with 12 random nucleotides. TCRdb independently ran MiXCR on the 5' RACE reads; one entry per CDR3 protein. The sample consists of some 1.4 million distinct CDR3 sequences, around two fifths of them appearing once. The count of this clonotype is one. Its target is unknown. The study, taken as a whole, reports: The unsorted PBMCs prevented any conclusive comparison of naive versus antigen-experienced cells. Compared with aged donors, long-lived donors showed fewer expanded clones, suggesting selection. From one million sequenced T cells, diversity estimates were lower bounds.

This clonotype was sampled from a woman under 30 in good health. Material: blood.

The CDR3 DNA follows: TGTGCCAGCATCCCCCAAGGAGGGCTAGCGGGAGATGAGCAGTACTTC. This gives the protein CASIPQGGLAGDEQYF. The V call is TRBV12-3 or TRBV12-4, the J call TRBJ2-5; 10 positions agree with TRBD2. The CDR3 runs 16 residues. V was clipped by 7 bases and J by 11 bases; unmatched bases: 19.